This entry is about one T cell receptor (beta chain). Its specificity is unknown. This CDR3 contains 14 residues. CDR1 and CDR2 from the germline V gene are LNHNV and YYDKDF (reference sequence). UMI-labeled 5' RACE yielded the TRB cDNA libraries. TCRdb reanalyzed the 5' RACE reads, giving one entry per CDR3 protein sequence and no DNA. This sample's table reports some 150,000 distinct CDR3 sequences. The data stem from a study of CXCR3-negative and CXCR3-positive naive CD8 T cells. Study findings and constraints: Greater hydrophobicity was found in TRB CDR3s of CXCR3-positive naive cells than of CXCR3-negative naive cells.

The chain links TRBV15 to TRBJ2-7. Sequencing input: naive CXCR3+ CD8+ T cells from blood. Noted subset: CD45RO-CCR7+CD27+CD95- naive CD8+ T cells expressing CXCR3 (TNR3+). The TCR originated in a human donor in good health. Some clones in this sample may be carry-over from other donors' samples. This CDR3 reads CATSSTDSSYEQYF.